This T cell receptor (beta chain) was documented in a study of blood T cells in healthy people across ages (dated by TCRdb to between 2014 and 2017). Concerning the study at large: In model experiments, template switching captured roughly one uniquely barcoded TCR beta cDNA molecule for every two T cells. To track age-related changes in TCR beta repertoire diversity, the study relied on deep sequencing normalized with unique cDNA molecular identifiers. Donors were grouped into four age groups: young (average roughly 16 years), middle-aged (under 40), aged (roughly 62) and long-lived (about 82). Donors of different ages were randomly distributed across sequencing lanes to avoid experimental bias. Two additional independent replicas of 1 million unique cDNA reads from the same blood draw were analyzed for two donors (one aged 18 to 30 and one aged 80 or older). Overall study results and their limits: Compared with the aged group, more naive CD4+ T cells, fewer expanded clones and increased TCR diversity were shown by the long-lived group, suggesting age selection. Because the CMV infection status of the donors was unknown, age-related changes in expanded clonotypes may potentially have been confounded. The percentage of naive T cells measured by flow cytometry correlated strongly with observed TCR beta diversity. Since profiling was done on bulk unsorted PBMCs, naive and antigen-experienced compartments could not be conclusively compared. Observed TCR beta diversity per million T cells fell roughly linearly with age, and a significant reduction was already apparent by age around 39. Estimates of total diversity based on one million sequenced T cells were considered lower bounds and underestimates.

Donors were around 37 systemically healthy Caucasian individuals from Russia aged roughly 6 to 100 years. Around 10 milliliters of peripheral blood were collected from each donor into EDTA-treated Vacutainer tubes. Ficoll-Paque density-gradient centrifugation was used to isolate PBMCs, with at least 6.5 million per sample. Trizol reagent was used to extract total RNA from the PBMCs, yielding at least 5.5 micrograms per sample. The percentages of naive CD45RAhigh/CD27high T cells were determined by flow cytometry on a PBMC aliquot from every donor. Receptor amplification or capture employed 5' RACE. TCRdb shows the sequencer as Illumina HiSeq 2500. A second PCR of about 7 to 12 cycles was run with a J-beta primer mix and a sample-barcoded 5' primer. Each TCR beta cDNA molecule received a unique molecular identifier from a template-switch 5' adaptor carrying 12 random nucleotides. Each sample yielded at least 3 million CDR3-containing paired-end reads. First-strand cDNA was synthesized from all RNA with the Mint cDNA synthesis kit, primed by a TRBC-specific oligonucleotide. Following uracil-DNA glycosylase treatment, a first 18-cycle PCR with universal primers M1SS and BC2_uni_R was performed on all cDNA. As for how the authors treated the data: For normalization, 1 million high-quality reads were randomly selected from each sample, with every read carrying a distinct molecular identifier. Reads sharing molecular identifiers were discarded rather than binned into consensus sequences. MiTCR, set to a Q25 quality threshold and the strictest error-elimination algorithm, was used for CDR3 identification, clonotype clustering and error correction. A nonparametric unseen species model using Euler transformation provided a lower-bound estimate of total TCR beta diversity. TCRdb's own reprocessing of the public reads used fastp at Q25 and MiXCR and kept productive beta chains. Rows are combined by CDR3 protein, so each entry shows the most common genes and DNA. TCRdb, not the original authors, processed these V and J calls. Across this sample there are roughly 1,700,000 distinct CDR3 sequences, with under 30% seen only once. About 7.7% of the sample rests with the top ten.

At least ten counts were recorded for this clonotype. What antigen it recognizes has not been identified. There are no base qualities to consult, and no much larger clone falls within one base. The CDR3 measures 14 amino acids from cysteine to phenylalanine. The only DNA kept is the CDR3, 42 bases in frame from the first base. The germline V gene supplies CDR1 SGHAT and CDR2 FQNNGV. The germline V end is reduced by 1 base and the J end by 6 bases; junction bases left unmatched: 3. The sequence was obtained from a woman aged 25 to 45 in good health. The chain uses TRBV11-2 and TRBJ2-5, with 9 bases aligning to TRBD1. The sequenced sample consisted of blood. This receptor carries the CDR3 CASSLVDRGKTQYF. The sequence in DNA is TGTGCCAGCAGCTTAGTTGACAGGGGGAAGACCCAGTACTTC.